This TCR beta chain is from a study of control samples from healthy donors and cancer patients. CDR1 is PRHDT and CDR2 is FYEKMQ in the germline V gene (reference sequence). The CDR3 is 15 amino acids. After removal of 5 bases from V and 10 bases from J, the junction contained 9 bases not matched to a gene. Libraries were prepared by immunoSEQ multiplex PCR; TCRdb keeps only in-frame clonotypes and omits some of them. In the table there are tens of thousands of clones, roughly 92% of which are singletons. This clone appeared a single time. The TCR originated in a woman in her 50s with head and neck cancer. The source material was PBMCs. The chain recombines TRBV13 with TRBJ1-6; TRBD1 matches 9 bases. CDR3 residues: CASSPLNRGHSPLHF. The CDR3 DNA reads as TGTGCCAGCAGCCCCCTGAACAGGGGGCACTCACCCCTCCACTTT. Full variable domain (remainder filled in from reference TRBV13 and TRBJ1-6): AAGVIQSPRHLIKEKRETATLKCYPIPRHDTVYWYQQGPGQDPQFLISFYEKMQSDKGSIPDRFSAQQFSDYHSELNMSSLELGDSALYFCASSPLNRGHSPLHFGNGTRLTVT.